The rows below give T cell receptor beta chains drawn from one sample of a study of blood T cell repertoires in COVID-19. Libraries were prepared by immunoSEQ multiplex PCR; TCRdb keeps only in-frame clonotypes and omits some of them. Among about 390,000 clones listed, around 87% were seen once. Material: peripheral blood. The receptors were sampled from a woman aged 55-70 years with COVID-19, enrolled during active disease. Each CDR3 is given with its conserved first and last residue. A D gene is named only where the DNA matches it firmly. Part of the rows lack a size; the others show once, few, many or a class for expanded clones.

size: NA
D: TRBD2
J: TRBJ2-7
V: TRBV5-5
CDR3: CASSLSLAGYEQYF
DNA: TGTGCCAGCAGCTTATCACTAGCGGGCTACGAGCAGTACTTC

size: few
D: TRBD1
J: TRBJ1-5
V: TRBV19
CDR3: CASPGQGYRQPQHF
DNA: TGTGCCAGTCCGGGACAGGGATATCGACAGCCCCAGCATTTT

size: NA
D: TRBD1
J: TRBJ1-1
V: TRBV3-1/TRBV3-2
CDR3: CASSQGTGNTEAFF
DNA: TGTGCCAGCAGCCAAGGGACAGGGAACACTGAAGCTTTCTTT

size: NA
D: TRBD1
J: TRBJ1-2
V: TRBV6-5
CDR3: CASSQFQTGIYGYTF
DNA: TGTGCCAGCAGTCAGTTCCAGACAGGGATATATGGCTACACCTTC

size: NA
D: TRBD1
J: TRBJ2-3
V: TRBV5-1
CDR3: CASSSPTGAPADTQYF
DNA: TGCGCCAGCAGCAGCCCGACAGGGGCCCCGGCGGATACGCAGTATTTT

size: NA
D: NA
J: TRBJ2-3
V: TRBV10-2
CDR3: CASSWTFSTDTQYF
DNA: TGCGCCAGCAGTTGGACTTTTAGCACAGATACGCAGTATTTT

size: NA
D: NA
J: TRBJ1-2
V: TRBV5-1
CDR3: CASSLATGIYGYTF
DNA: TGCGCCAGCAGCTTGGCAACAGGAATCTATGGCTACACCTTC

size: NA
D: NA
J: TRBJ2-1
V: TRBV2
CDR3: CASGERSEQFF
DNA: TGTGCCAGCGGGGAGCGATCTGAGCAGTTCTTC

size: NA
D: NA
J: TRBJ1-5
V: TRBV10-3
CDR3: CAISEIAENQPQHF
DNA: TGTGCCATCAGTGAGATCGCGGAGAATCAGCCCCAGCATTTT

size: NA
D: NA
J: TRBJ1-6
V: TRBV2
CDR3: CASSSTGHSPLHF
DNA: TGTGCCAGCAGTAGCACAGGGCACTCACCCCTCCACTTT

size: NA
D: TRBD1
J: TRBJ2-3
V: TRBV19
CDR3: CASSNRGYETDTQYF
DNA: TGTGCCAGTAGCAACAGGGGATATGAAACAGATACGCAGTATTTT

size: NA
D: NA
J: TRBJ2-2
V: TRBV18
CDR3: CASSLQGAGELFF
DNA: TGTGCCAGCTCACTACAGGGCGCCGGGGAGCTGTTTTTT

size: NA
D: NA
J: TRBJ1-5
V: TRBV15
CDR3: CATSRGTDGQPQHF
DNA: TGTGCCACCAGCAGAGGGACAGACGGCCAGCCCCAGCATTTT

size: once
D: TRBD1
J: TRBJ2-7
V: TRBV19
CDR3: CASSSTGATYEQYF
DNA: TGTGCCAGTAGTTCAACAGGGGCCACCTACGAGCAGTACTTC

size: NA
D: TRBD2
J: TRBJ2-7
V: TRBV12-5
CDR3: CASGLWGGDSYEQYF
DNA: TGTGCTAGTGGTTTGTGGGGAGGGGATTCCTACGAGCAGTACTTC

size: NA
D: NA
J: TRBJ1-6
V: TRBV5-1
CDR3: CASSLTGTRHNSPLHF
DNA: TGCGCCAGCAGCCTAACGGGGACACGTCATAATTCACCCCTCCACTTT

size: few
D: NA
J: TRBJ1-3
V: TRBV6-5
CDR3: CASSYREARNTIYF
DNA: TGTGCCAGCAGCTACCGGGAAGCTAGAAACACCATATATTTT

size: NA
D: TRBD2
J: TRBJ2-2
V: TRBV2
CDR3: CATLSGGPSHTGELFF
DNA: TGTGCCACCCTTAGCGGGGGGCCGTCTCACACCGGGGAGCTGTTTTTT

size: NA
D: NA
J: TRBJ2-1
V: TRBV2
CDR3: CASRQGEYNEQFF
DNA: TGTGCCAGCAGGCAGGGCGAGTACAATGAGCAGTTCTTC

size: NA
D: NA
J: TRBJ1-5
V: TRBV2
CDR3: CASSVGQRPTGGQPQHF
DNA: TGTGCCAGCAGTGTAGGGCAGCGGCCGACAGGAGGTCAGCCCCAGCATTTT

size: NA
D: TRBD2
J: TRBJ2-3
V: TRBV3-1/TRBV3-2
CDR3: CASSPTRSGGTYF
DNA: TGTGCCAGCAGCCCGACTCGGAGCGGGGGAACGTATTTT

size: NA
D: TRBD2
J: TRBJ2-5
V: TRBV4-1
CDR3: CASSQDNVAGGPETQYF
DNA: TGCGCCAGCAGCCAAGATAACGTAGCGGGGGGGCCGGAGACCCAGTACTTC

size: NA
D: NA
J: TRBJ1-2
V: TRBV6-5
CDR3: CASSYSPQTNYGYTF
DNA: TGTGCCAGCAGTTACTCGCCGCAGACTAACTATGGCTACACCTTC

size: NA
D: NA
J: TRBJ1-2
V: TRBV7-2
CDR3: CASSKKGGYGYTF
DNA: TGTGCCAGCAGCAAGAAAGGCGGCTATGGCTACACCTTC

size: few
D: TRBD2
J: TRBJ2-1
V: TRBV10-1
CDR3: CASAQRDFYNEQFF
DNA: TGCGCCAGCGCACAGCGGGACTTCTACAATGAGCAGTTCTTC

size: NA
D: TRBD2
J: TRBJ2-2
V: TRBV6-6
CDR3: CASSRTSGGPGTGELFF
DNA: TGTGCCAGCAGTCGGACTAGCGGGGGCCCCGGAACCGGGGAGCTGTTTTTT

size: NA
D: TRBD1
J: TRBJ1-4
V: TRBV19
CDR3: CASSTLPGQGAVKLFF
DNA: TGTGCCAGTAGTACCCTACCGGGACAGGGGGCCGTAAAACTGTTTTTT

size: NA
D: TRBD1
J: TRBJ2-7
V: TRBV7-2
CDR3: CASSYGDRVSYEQYF
DNA: TGTGCCAGCAGCTACGGAGACAGGGTTTCCTACGAGCAGTACTTC

size: NA
D: TRBD2
J: TRBJ2-5
V: TRBV7-3
CDR3: CASSLTASGASQETQYF
DNA: TGTGCCAGCAGCTTAACGGCTAGCGGGGCCTCTCAAGAGACCCAGTACTTC

size: NA
D: TRBD1
J: TRBJ2-3
V: TRBV9
CDR3: CASSTSGQGVGTDTQYF
DNA: TGTGCCAGCAGCACCAGCGGACAGGGAGTGGGCACAGATACGCAGTATTTT

size: once
D: TRBD1
J: TRBJ1-2
V: TRBV5-1
CDR3: CASRVGQGSTYGYTF
DNA: TGCGCCAGCAGGGTGGGACAGGGGAGTACCTATGGCTACACCTTC

size: NA
D: NA
J: TRBJ1-4
V: TRBV15
CDR3: CATSRLGLDVAGRGRKLFF
DNA: TGTGCCACCAGCAGATTAGGTCTAGATGTCGCGGGCAGGGGCCGAAAACTGTTTTTT

size: NA
D: NA
J: TRBJ1-6
V: TRBV7-6
CDR3: CASSQGLKNSPLHF
DNA: TGTGCCAGCAGCCAGGGCCTTAAGAATTCACCCCTCCACTTT